This TCR beta chain was identified during a study of CD8 T cells in ankylosing spondylitis. General study points: The clones that were linked to disease were reported to be significantly enriched in matched synovial fluid samples from ankylosing spondylitis patients. Both synovial fluid and blood in reactive arthritis had previously been reported to carry some motif variants. Characteristic, it appeared, of ankylosing spondylitis blood was a TCR beta motif of 7 or 8 highly homologous variants.

Making the TCR beta libraries involved quantitative 5'-RACE with molecular barcodes. MiXCR, run by TCRdb on the 5' RACE reads, gives a single entry per CDR3 protein. Among around 330,000 distinct CDR3 sequences, roughly 10% were seen once, and the ten largest hold about 10%. Worth noting for this clonotype: The antigen is not known.

Germline-derived CDR1 and CDR2 are LGHDT and YNNKEL (reference sequence). The CDR3 runs 16 residues. Trimming took off 5 bases at V and 7 bases at J, with 20 bases between the two ends. The sequenced material came from blood, either unsorted or a sorted T cell fraction (not recorded which). The V call is TRBV3-1, the J call TRBJ1-4, with D perhaps matching TRBD1 (5 bases). The receptor was isolated from a female donor with ankylosing spondylitis or in good health (not recorded which). CDR3 nucleotide sequence: TGTGCCAGCAGCTCAAGGGGCGCCGGACGGATTGAAAAACTGTTTTTT. As protein: CASSSRGAGRIEKLFF.